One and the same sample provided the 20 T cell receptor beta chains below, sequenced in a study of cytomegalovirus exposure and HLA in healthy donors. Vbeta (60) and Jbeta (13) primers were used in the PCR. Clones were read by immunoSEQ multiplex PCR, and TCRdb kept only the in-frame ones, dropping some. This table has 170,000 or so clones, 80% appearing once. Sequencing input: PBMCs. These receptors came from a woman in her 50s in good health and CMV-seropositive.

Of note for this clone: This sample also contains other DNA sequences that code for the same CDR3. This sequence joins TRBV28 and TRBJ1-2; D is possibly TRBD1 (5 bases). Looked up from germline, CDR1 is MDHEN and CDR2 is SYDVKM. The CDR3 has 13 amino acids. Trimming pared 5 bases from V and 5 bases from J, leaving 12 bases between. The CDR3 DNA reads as TGTGCCAGCAGTCCGCCGGGACTATATGGCTACACCTTC. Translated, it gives CASSPPGLYGYTF.

CDR3 in DNA: TGTGCCAGCAGCAAGGGCACTAGCGGGGGGGCAGAGACCCAGTACTTC. Translated, it gives CASSKGTSGGAETQYF. The chain has TRBV21-1 and TRBJ2-5; the D segment call TRBD2 is taken from the table without a DNA check. TRBV21-1 is listed as a pseudogene. This CDR3 has 16 residues.

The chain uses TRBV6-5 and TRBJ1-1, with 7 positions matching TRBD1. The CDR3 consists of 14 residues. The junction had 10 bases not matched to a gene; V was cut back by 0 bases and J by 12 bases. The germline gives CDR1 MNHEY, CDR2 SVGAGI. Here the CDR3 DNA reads TGTGCCAGCAGTTACTCGTCGCCGGGACAGCGGCCTTTCTTT. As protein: CASSYSSPGQRPFF.

The CDR3 reads CASSVDRGDTEAFF. In DNA form, the CDR3 reads TGTGCCAGCAGCGTTGACAGGGGAGACACTGAAGCTTTCTTT. The V and J genes are TRBV5-4 and TRBJ1-1; TRBD1 matches at 8 bases. Trimming took 4 bases from V and 3 from J; bases not matched to a gene: 5. Germline CDR1 SGHNT, CDR2 YYREEE (reference sequence). CDR3 size: 14 residues.

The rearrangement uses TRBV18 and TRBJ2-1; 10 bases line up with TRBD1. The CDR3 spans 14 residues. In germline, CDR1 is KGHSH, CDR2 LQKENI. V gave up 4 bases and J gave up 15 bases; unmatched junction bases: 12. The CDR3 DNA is TGTGCCAGCTCACTGACCGGGACAGGGGATTTGGCGTTCTTC. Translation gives CASSLTGTGDLAFF. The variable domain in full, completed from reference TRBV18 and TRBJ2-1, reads NAGVMQNPRHLVRRRGQEARLRCSPMKGHSHVYWYRQLPEEGLKFMVYLQKENIIDESGMPKERFSAEFPKEGPSILRIQQVVRGDSAAYFCASSLTGTGDLAFFGPGTRLTVL.

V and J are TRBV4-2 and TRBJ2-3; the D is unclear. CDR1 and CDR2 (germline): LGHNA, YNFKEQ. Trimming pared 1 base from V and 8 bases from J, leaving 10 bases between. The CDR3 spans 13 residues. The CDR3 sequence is CASSQVPQATQYF. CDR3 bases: TGTGCCAGCAGCCAAGTTCCCCAAGCTACGCAGTATTTT.

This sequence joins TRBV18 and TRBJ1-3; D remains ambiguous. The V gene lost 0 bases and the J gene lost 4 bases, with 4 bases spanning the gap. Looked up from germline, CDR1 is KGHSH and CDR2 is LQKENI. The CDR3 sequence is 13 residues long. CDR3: CASSPPMGNTIYF. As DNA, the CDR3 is TGTGCCAGCTCACCACCCATGGGAAACACCATATATTTT.

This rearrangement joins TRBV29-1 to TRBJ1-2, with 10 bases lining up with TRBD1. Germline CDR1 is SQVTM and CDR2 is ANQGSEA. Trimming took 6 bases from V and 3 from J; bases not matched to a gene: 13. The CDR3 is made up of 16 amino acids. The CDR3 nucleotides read TGCAGCGTGGACCTGGTTACGACAGGGGGCGACTATGGCTACACCTTC. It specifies CSVDLVTTGGDYGYTF.

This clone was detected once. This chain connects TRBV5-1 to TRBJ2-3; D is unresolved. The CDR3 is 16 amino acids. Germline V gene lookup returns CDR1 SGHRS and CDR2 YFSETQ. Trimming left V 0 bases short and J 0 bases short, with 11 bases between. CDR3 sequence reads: CASSLGFVVSTDTQYF. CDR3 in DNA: TGCGCCAGCAGCTTGGGCTTCGTAGTGAGCACAGATACGCAGTATTTT. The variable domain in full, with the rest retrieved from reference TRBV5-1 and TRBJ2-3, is KAGVTQTPRYLIKTRGQQVTLSCSPISGHRSVSWYQQTPGQGLQFLFEYFSETQRNKGNFPGRFSGRQFSNSRSEMNVSTLELGDSALYLCASSLGFVVSTDTQYFGPGTRLTVL.

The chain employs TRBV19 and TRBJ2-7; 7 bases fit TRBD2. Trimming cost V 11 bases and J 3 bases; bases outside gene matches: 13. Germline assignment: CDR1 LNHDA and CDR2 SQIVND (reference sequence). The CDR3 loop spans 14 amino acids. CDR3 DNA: TGTGCCTCTAAAAAGGCTAGCGGAAGCTACGAGCAGTACTTC. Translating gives CASKKASGSYEQYF.

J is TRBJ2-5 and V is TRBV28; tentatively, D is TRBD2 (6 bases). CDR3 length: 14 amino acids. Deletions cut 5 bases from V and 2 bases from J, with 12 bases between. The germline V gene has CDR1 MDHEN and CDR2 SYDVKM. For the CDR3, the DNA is TGTGCCAGCAGTGATGGGACTCTTCAAGAGACCCAGTACTTC. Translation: CASSDGTLQETQYF.

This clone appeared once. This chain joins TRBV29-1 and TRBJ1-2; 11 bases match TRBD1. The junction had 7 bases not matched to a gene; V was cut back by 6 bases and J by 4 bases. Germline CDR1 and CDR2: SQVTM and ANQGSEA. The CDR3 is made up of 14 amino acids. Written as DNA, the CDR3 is TGCAGCGTGGGGACAGGGGGTTCTACCTATGGCTACACCTTC. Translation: CSVGTGGSTYGYTF.

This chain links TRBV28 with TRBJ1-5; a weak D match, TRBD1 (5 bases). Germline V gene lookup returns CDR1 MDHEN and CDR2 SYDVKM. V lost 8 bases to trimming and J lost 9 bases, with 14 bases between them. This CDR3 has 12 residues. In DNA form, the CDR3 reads TGTGCCAGCCGTAGACAGCCACGGCCCCAGCATTTT. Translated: CASRRQPRPQHF.

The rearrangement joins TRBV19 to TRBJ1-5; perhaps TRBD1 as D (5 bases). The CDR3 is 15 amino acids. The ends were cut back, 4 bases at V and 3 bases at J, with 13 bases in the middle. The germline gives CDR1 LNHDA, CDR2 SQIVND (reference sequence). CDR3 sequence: CASSTPTEINQPQHF. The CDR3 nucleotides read TGTGCCAGTAGTACCCCGACAGAAATCAATCAGCCCCAGCATTTT.

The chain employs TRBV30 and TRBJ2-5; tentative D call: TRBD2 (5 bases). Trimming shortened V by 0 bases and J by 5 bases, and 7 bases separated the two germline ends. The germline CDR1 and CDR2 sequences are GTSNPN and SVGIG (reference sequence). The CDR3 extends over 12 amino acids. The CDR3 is CAWSVRGETQYF. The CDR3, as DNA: TGTGCCTGGAGTGTACGAGGGGAGACCCAGTACTTC.

DNA for the CDR3: TGTGCCAGCAGCTTGACAGGGAGCAATTCACCCCTCCACTTT. It encodes CASSLTGSNSPLHF. V usage is TRBV7-6 and J usage is TRBJ1-6, with TRBD1 identical over 7 bases. Trimming removed 3 bases from V and 7 bases from J; junction bases left unmatched: 3. In germline, CDR1 is SGHVS, CDR2 FNYEAQ. CDR3 length equals 14 residues.

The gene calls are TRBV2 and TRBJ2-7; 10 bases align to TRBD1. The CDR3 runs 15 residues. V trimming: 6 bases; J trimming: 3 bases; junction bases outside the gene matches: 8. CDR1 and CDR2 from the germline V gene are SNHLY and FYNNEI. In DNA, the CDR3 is TGTGCCAGCAGGGGGAGACAGGGGGCGAACTACGAGCAGTACTTC. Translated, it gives CASRGRQGANYEQYF.

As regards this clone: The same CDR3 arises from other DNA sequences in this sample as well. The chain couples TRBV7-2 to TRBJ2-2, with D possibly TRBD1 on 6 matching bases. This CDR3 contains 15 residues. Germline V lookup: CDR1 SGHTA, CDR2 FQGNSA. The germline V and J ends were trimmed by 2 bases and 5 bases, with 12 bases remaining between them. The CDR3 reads CASSLRGQGTGELFF. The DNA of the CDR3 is TGTGCCAGCAGCTTAAGGGGCCAGGGGACCGGGGAGCTGTTTTTT.

CDR3 DNA sequence: TGTGCCAGCAGCTTACTACAGGGAGGGAACTATGGCTACACCTTC. As protein: CASSLLQGGNYGYTF. The genes are TRBV11-2 and TRBJ1-2; possibly TRBD1 for D (6 bases). Trimming cost V 2 bases and J 2 bases, with 12 bases left between them. This CDR3 is 15 amino acids long. CDR1 and CDR2 from the germline V gene are SGHAT and FQNNGV.

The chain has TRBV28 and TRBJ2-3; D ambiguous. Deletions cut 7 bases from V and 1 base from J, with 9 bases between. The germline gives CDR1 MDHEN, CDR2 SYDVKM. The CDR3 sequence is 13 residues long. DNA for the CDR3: TGTGCCAGCAAGAGGTCGGGCACAGATACGCAGTATTTT. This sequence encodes CASKRSGTDTQYF.